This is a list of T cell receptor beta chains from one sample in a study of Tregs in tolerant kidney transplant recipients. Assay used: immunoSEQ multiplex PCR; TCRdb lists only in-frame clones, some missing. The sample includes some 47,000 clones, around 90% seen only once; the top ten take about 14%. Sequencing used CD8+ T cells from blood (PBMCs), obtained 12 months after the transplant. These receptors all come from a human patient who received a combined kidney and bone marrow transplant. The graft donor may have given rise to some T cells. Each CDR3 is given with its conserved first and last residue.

CDR3: CASSFAGTSGRGQGQFF
V: TRBV11-3
J: TRBJ2-1

CDR3: CASSLEASGGWNEQFF
V: TRBV5-6
J: TRBJ2-1

CDR3: CATSPGQGLSSYNSPLHF
V: TRBV25-1
J: TRBJ1-6

CDR3: CASSRRTGEIEAFF
V: TRBV11-2
J: TRBJ1-1

CDR3: CASSSWRDEQYF
V: TRBV7-2
J: TRBJ2-7

CDR3: CASSPRLARNNEQFF
V: TRBV7-9
J: TRBJ2-1

CDR3: CASSFSGGYNEQFF
V: TRBV11-2
J: TRBJ2-1

CDR3: CASSVNRGQETQYF
V: TRBV9
J: TRBJ2-5

CDR3: CASRVAGGVDTQYF
V: TRBV5-4
J: TRBJ2-3

CDR3: CASSQEMSSYEQYF
V: TRBV14
J: TRBJ2-7

CDR3: CASRLARSSTDTQYF
V: TRBV27
J: TRBJ2-3

CDR3: CASSQDNSRDEQFF
V: TRBV4-1
J: TRBJ2-1

CDR3: CASTNDRAGNQPQHF
V: TRBV2
J: TRBJ1-5

CDR3: CASSQDWGQDLTGELFF
V: TRBV4-3
J: TRBJ2-2

CDR3: CASSPTGTGVFGGGYTF
V: TRBV9
J: TRBJ1-2

CDR3: CASSPGTANYGYTF
V: TRBV7-6
J: TRBJ1-2

CDR3: CASSRGGEKLFF
V: TRBV7-9
J: TRBJ1-4

CDR3: CASRGGPEAFF
V: TRBV19
J: TRBJ1-1

CDR3: CASSLEGEQYF
V: TRBV5-1
J: TRBJ2-7

CDR3: CASSEGSIIYGYTF
V: TRBV28
J: TRBJ1-2

CDR3: CASSTLLGVNTGELFF
V: TRBV5-6
J: TRBJ2-2

CDR3: CASSPTSGGNEQFF
V: TRBV27
J: TRBJ2-1

CDR3: CASSFDRDGYTF
V: TRBV5-5
J: TRBJ1-2

CDR3: CATSRGRENEKLFF
V: TRBV15
J: TRBJ1-4

CDR3: CASSPRQLRTDTQYF
V: TRBV18
J: TRBJ2-3

CDR3: CASSSASPNTGELFF
V: TRBV7-9
J: TRBJ2-2

CDR3: CASSPGQVYNSPLHF
V: TRBV18
J: TRBJ1-6

CDR3: CASSLVGQGAMNTEAFF
V: TRBV7-3
J: TRBJ1-1

CDR3: CASSPSKGLAGSYEQYF
V: TRBV14
J: TRBJ2-7

CDR3: CASSLAPGVPDTQYF
V: TRBV5-1
J: TRBJ2-3

CDR3: CASSLASGYPTDTQYF
V: TRBV5-4
J: TRBJ2-3

CDR3: CASSFGLGGHGYTF
V: TRBV5-6
J: TRBJ1-2

CDR3: CASSITGVLRLSYNEQFF
V: TRBV19
J: TRBJ2-1

CDR3: CSVYTEVYEQYF
V: TRBV29-1
J: TRBJ2-7

CDR3: CASMPLLAKNIQYF
V: TRBV2
J: TRBJ2-4

CDR3: CASSFGLADYNNEQFF
V: TRBV5-6
J: TRBJ2-1

CDR3: CASGVPLRRNYGYTF
V: TRBV12-5
J: TRBJ1-2

CDR3: CTSSHLKLAGPQVNEQFF
V: TRBV1
J: TRBJ2-1

CDR3: CASSQGTGDGNTIYF
V: TRBV4-3
J: TRBJ1-3

CDR3: CASSEWIGASTDTQYF
V: TRBV6-1
J: TRBJ2-3

CDR3: CASSPRVRYTDTQYF
V: TRBV14
J: TRBJ2-3

CDR3: CASSLGQRKAFF
V: TRBV7-2
J: TRBJ1-1

CDR3: CASSSAPSGRPVETQYF
V: TRBV5-4
J: TRBJ2-5

CDR3: CASSSGLIAKNIQYF
V: TRBV13
J: NA

CDR3: CASSTRQGVYGYTF
V: TRBV7-9
J: TRBJ1-2

CDR3: CASSSYRDEQYF
V: TRBV5-6
J: TRBJ2-7

CDR3: CASSILQGGGGYTF
V: TRBV27
J: TRBJ1-2

CDR3: CASSPGGDTDTQYF
V: TRBV5-1
J: TRBJ2-3

CDR3: CASSGSGGAPGEQYF
V: TRBV9
J: TRBJ2-7

CDR3: CASKYDVLTSGGGNEQFF
V: TRBV7-3
J: TRBJ2-1

CDR3: CASNPDRGFYNEQFF
V: TRBV5-1
J: TRBJ2-1

CDR3: CASTQGPGTSGITGELFF
V: TRBV5-1
J: TRBJ2-2

CDR3: CASSVGGRPLHF
V: TRBV9
J: TRBJ1-6